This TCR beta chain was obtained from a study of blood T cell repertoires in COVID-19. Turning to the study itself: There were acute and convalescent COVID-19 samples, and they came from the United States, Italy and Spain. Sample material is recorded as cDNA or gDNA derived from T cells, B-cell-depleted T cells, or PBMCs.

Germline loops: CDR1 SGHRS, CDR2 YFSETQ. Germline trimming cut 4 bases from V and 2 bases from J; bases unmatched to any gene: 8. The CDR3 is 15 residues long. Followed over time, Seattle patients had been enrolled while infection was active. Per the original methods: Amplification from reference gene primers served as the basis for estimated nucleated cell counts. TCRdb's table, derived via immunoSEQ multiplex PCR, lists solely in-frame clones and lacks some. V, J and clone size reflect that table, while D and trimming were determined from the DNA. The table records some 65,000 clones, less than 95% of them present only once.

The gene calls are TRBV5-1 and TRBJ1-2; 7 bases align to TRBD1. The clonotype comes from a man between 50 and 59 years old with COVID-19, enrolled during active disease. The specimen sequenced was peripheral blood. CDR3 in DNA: TGCGCCAGCAGCCTTAGAGGGGGCAAGAACTATGGCTACACCTTC. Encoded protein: CASSLRGGKNYGYTF. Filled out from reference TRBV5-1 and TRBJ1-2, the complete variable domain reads KAGVTQTPRYLIKTRGQQVTLSCSPISGHRSVSWYQQTPGQGLQFLFEYFSETQRNKGNFPGRFSGRQFSNSRSEMNVSTLELGDSALYLCASSLRGGKNYGYTFGSGTRLTVV.